This T cell receptor (beta chain) is from a study of cytomegalovirus exposure and HLA in healthy donors. Study results and caveats: Both high specificity and high sensitivity reportedly marked the classifier's diagnosis of cytomegalovirus status. Rare TCR sequences dominated, though some public TCRs recurred in many donors. In vitro confirmation showed three CMV-associated chains to be CMV antigen specific. Associated with cytomegalovirus, according to the listing, were 170 or so TCR beta chains.

V was shortened by 1 base and J by 2 bases, with 5 bases between the two germline ends. CDR1 is SGHNT and CDR2 is YENEEA in the germline V gene. The CDR3 extends over 13 amino acids. Produced via immunoSEQ multiplex PCR; TCRdb's table is partial and in-frame only. The repertoire consists of around 130,000 clones, with approximately 89% occurring once and the leading ten covering about 3%. In regard to this clone: The antigen is not known.

Sample: PBMCs. The source is a man between 25 and 39 years old in good health and CMV-seronegative. The gene calls are TRBV11-3 and TRBJ1-1, with no clear D. As DNA, the CDR3 is TGTGCCAGCAGCTTAGGGCCTAACACTGAAGCTTTCTTT. Its translation: CASSLGPNTEAFF.